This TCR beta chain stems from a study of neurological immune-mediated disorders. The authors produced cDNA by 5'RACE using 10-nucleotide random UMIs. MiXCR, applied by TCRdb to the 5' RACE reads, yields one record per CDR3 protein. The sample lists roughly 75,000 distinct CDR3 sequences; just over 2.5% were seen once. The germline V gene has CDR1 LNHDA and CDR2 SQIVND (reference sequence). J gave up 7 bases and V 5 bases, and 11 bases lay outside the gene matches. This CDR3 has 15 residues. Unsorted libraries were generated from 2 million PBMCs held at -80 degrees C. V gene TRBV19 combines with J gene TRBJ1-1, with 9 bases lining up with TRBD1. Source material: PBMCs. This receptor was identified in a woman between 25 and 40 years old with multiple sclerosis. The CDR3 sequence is CASSRHRGQGNEAFF. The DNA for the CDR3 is TGTGCCAGTAGTCGACACAGGGGGCAAGGGAATGAAGCTTTCTTT.